This passage covers 26 T cell receptor beta chains from one sample sequenced in a study of identical twins. TCRdb redid the calling of the 5' RACE reads with MiXCR, one entry per CDR3 protein. The repertoire consists of about 460,000 distinct CDR3 sequences, with 13% to 15% occurring once and the leading ten covering approximately 0.52%. Separately, the same data were catalogued under a study of yellow fever vaccine responses in identical twins.

Input material: CD4+ T cells sorted from blood. Source of these receptors: a woman aged 18-29 years in good health.

This chain's CDR3 is CASSQDLAGASYNEQFF. DNA for the CDR3: TGCGCCAGCAGCCAAGACCTAGCGGGGGCTTCCTACAATGAGCAGTTCTTC. The chain couples TRBV4-3 to TRBJ2-1; 10 bases are a match to TRBD2. CDR1 and CDR2 from the germline V gene are LGHNA and YSLEER. The V gene end was trimmed by 0 bases and the J gene end by 1 base; junction bases not matched to a gene: 3. The CDR3 extends over 17 amino acids.

This clonotype was seen only a few times. V and J are TRBV6-5 and TRBJ2-7; 9 bases align to TRBD1. Germline V gives CDR1 MNHEY, CDR2 SVGAGI. The junction had 12 bases not matched to a gene; V was cut back by 4 bases and J by 5 bases. The CDR3 is 16 amino acids. CDR3 DNA: TGTGCCAGCAGTTTTAACTCTGGACAGGGGATCCACGAGCAGTACTTC. Translated: CASSFNSGQGIHEQYF.

This clonotype was counted a few times. The rearrangement joins TRBV15 to TRBJ2-5, with D possibly matching TRBD1 (5 bases). V lost 3 bases to trimming and J lost 1 base, with 15 bases between them. The CDR3 length is 16 residues. Germline V CDR1 and CDR2: LNHNV, YYDKDF (reference sequence). CDR3 coding DNA: TGTGCCACCAGCAGGGAATTAGGGGTCCTCCAAGAGACCCAGTACTTC. This sequence encodes CATSRELGVLQETQYF.

The V call is TRBV20-1, the J call TRBJ2-7; TRBD1 matches at 7 bases. J lost 7 bases, V lost 4 bases, and 4 bases had no gene match. CDR1 and CDR2 (germline): DFQATT, SNEGSKA (reference sequence). The CDR3 loop spans 11 amino acids. CDR3 protein: CSATGTEEQYF. Here the CDR3 DNA reads TGCAGTGCTACTGGGACAGAAGAGCAGTACTTC.

This clonotype was found a few times. The J gene is TRBJ2-3, the V gene TRBV20-1; 12 bases line up with TRBD2. The CDR3 totals 19 residues. Trimming cost V 5 bases and J 2 bases; bases outside gene matches: 17. The V gene's germline CDR1 is DFQATT and CDR2 SNEGSKA (reference sequence). In DNA form, the CDR3 reads TGCAGTGCTCCCATCAGGACTAGCGGGGCCCTGTTACTCACAGATACGCAGTATTTT. Amino acids: CSAPIRTSGALLLTDTQYF.

This clonotype turned up a few times. The chain couples TRBV24-1 to TRBJ2-5; 10 bases map to TRBD1. CDR1 is KGHDR and CDR2 is SFDVKD in the germline V gene. This CDR3 is built from 15 residues. V gave up 7 bases and J gave up 2 bases; unmatched junction bases: 6. The CDR3 region is CATSIRTGGQETQYF. The CDR3 coding sequence is TGTGCCACCAGCATCAGGACAGGGGGTCAAGAGACCCAGTACTTC.

A few counts support this clonotype. This chain connects TRBV20-1 to TRBJ1-1, with a tentative D call TRBD1 (6 bases). Germline CDR1 and CDR2: DFQATT and SNEGSKA (reference sequence). Trimming took 6 bases from V and 1 from J, leaving 12 bases between them. This CDR3 has 13 amino acids. Here the CDR3 DNA reads TGCAGTGCCCAACCGGGACAGAACACTGAAGCTTTCTTT. Translating it yields CSAQPGQNTEAFF.

This rearrangement joins TRBV4-1 to TRBJ2-7; 10 bases map to TRBD1. Germline V lookup: CDR1 MGHRA, CDR2 YSYEKL. Germline trimming cut 1 base from V and 2 bases from J; bases unmatched to any gene: 2. CDR3 length equals 15 residues. The CDR3 sequence is CASSQGDRGPYEQYF. The CDR3 bases are TGCGCCAGCAGCCAAGGGGACAGGGGTCCCTACGAGCAGTACTTC.

This clonotype showed up just a few times. The chain uses TRBV12-3 or TRBV12-4 and TRBJ1-1; TRBD1 might be the D (6 bases). V dropped 3 bases and J dropped 1 base, with 9 bases sitting between them. The CDR3 is 14 residues long. CDR3 amino acids: CASSFGGRNTEAFF. As DNA, the CDR3 is TGTGCCAGCAGTTTTGGGGGGCGGAACACTGAAGCTTTCTTT.

This chain uses TRBV12-3 or TRBV12-4 with TRBJ2-3; 8 bases fit TRBD2. Trimming removed 4 bases from V and 8 bases from J; junction bases left unmatched: 8. This CDR3 has 14 residues. The CDR3 is CASSSGLALGTQYF. The CDR3, as DNA: TGTGCCAGCAGTTCTGGACTAGCCCTAGGTACGCAGTATTTT.

The chain recombines TRBV3-1 with TRBJ2-4; 7 nucleotides align to TRBD1. Per germline, CDR1 LGHDT and CDR2 YNNKEL (reference sequence). V was clipped by 4 bases and J by 1 base; unmatched bases: 4. The CDR3 totals 15 residues. CDR3 nucleotide sequence: TGTGCCAGCAGCCCAGTGACAGGGGCCAAAAACATTCAGTACTTC. This translates into CASSPVTGAKNIQYF.

This chain links TRBV7-2 with TRBJ1-6; D ambiguous. Germline CDR1 and CDR2: SGHTA and FQGNSA. The CDR3 covers 13 residues. V lost 1 base and J lost 9, with 7 bases in between. The DNA of the CDR3 is TGTGCCAGCAGCTTAGAACAGAGTTCACCCCTCCACTTT. It codes for CASSLEQSSPLHF.

The V call is TRBV27, the J call TRBJ2-2; 10 bases fit TRBD2. V gave up 6 bases and J gave up 2 bases; unmatched junction bases: 9. There are 17 residues in the CDR3. Germline-derived CDR1 and CDR2 are MNHEY and SMNVEV (reference sequence). CDR3 residues: CASSLGLAVRNTGELFF. The CDR3 DNA sequence: TGTGCCAGCAGCCTTGGACTAGCGGTCCGTAACACCGGGGAGCTGTTTTTT.

This clonotype was recorded a few times. The chain has TRBV19 and TRBJ2-7; a weak D match, TRBD1 (6 bases). Germline CDR1 is LNHDA and CDR2 is SQIVND (reference sequence). Trimming removed 5 bases from V and 2 bases from J, with 13 bases in between. CDR3 size: 14 residues. CDR3 in amino acids: CASSDWTAPYEQYF. In nucleotides, the CDR3 is TGTGCCAGTAGTGACTGGACAGCCCCCTACGAGCAGTACTTC.

There are a few counts of this clonotype. The chain uses TRBV4-3 and TRBJ2-3; D is ambiguous. V was shortened by 0 bases and J by 4 bases, with 5 bases between the two germline ends. This CDR3 has 13 amino acids. Germline V gene lookup returns CDR1 LGHNA and CDR2 YSLEER. CDR3: CASSQETPDTQYF. The DNA for the CDR3 is TGCGCCAGCAGCCAAGAGACCCCAGATACGCAGTATTTT.

The J gene is TRBJ2-5, the V gene TRBV7-9, with 7 bases identical to TRBD2. The germline V gene encodes CDR1 SEHNR and CDR2 FQNEAQ (reference sequence). V gave up 4 bases and J gave up 1 base; unmatched junction bases: 6. The CDR3 spans 15 residues. Here the CDR3 reads CASSWGGSFQETQYF. The CDR3 DNA is TGTGCCAGCAGCTGGGGGGGGAGCTTCCAAGAGACCCAGTACTTC.

This clonotype came up many times. The chain uses TRBV5-6 and TRBJ2-7; 8 nucleotides match TRBD1. The V gene's germline CDR1 is SGHDT and CDR2 YYEEEE. J gave up 3 bases and V 7 bases, and 6 bases lay outside the gene matches. This CDR3 region has 13 residues. The CDR3 DNA is TGTGCCAGCTCCCGGGACAGGCTCTACGAGCAGTACTTC. Its protein product is CASSRDRLYEQYF.

The V gene is TRBV6-2 or TRBV6-3, the J gene TRBJ2-7, with D unresolved. This CDR3 is built from 14 residues. Germline CDR1 and CDR2: MNHEY and SVGEGT. V gave up 2 bases and J gave up 7 bases, with 15 bases separating them. This CDR3 is CASSYTIWAAEQYF. In DNA form, the CDR3 reads TGTGCCAGCAGTTACACCATCTGGGCAGCTGAGCAGTACTTC.

CDR3 in DNA: TGCGCCAGCAGCTTGGCTGGGGGCCTGGAGACCCAGTACTTC. As protein: CASSLAGGLETQYF. The chain joins TRBV5-1 to TRBJ2-5, with a tentative D call TRBD1 (6 bases). Germline CDR1 reads SGHRS; CDR2 reads YFSETQ. CDR3 size: 14 residues. V was pared by 0 bases and J by 5 bases, with 11 bases between.

This clonotype was recorded a few times. The chain links TRBV18 to TRBJ2-7; D ambiguous. The CDR3 covers 13 residues. Germline V gene sequence: CDR1 KGHSH, CDR2 LQKENI. Trimming removed 6 bases at V and 2 bases at J, with 11 bases between. The DNA for the CDR3 is TGTGCCAGCTCTCCCGATCAAACCTACGAGCAGTACTTC. It yields the protein CASSPDQTYEQYF.

The V call is TRBV5-1, the J call TRBJ2-7; D may be TRBD2 (6 bases). This CDR3 comprises 15 residues. CDR1 is SGHRS and CDR2 is YFSETQ in the germline V gene. The germline V and J ends were trimmed by 3 bases and 6 bases, with 19 bases remaining between them. In DNA, the CDR3 is TGCGCCAGCAGCTCGGGACCGGGGGTAAATGGCGAGCAGTACTTC. Residues: CASSSGPGVNGEQYF.

The chain employs TRBV10-1 and TRBJ2-1; no reliable D call. CDR1 and CDR2 (germline): WNHNN, SYGVQD (reference sequence). The length of the CDR3 is 13 residues. V was pared by 10 bases and J by 4 bases, with 14 bases between. Written as DNA, the CDR3 is TGCGCCACCTCACTCGACATTTACAATGAGCAGTTCTTC. It yields the protein CATSLDIYNEQFF.

This clonotype has a handful of counts. This chain links TRBV6-5 with TRBJ2-7, with 7 bases identical to TRBD2. Losses at the gene ends were 4 bases for V and 7 bases for J; bases not matched to a gene: 16. Germline CDR1 MNHEY, CDR2 SVGAGI. The CDR3 has 16 residues. In DNA, the CDR3 is TGTGCCAGCAGTTCTTCCACTAGCGCCGGCGCGGGGGAGCAGTACTTC. Residues: CASSSSTSAGAGEQYF.

This clonotype was picked up many times. This chain links TRBV12-3 or TRBV12-4 with TRBJ2-1; D possibly corresponds to TRBD1 (6 bases). Trimming removed 6 bases from V and 10 bases from J, with 16 bases in between. This CDR3 has 13 amino acids. CDR3 region: CASRPGQPREQFF. The CDR3 DNA reads TGTGCCAGCAGACCGGGACAACCCCGGGAGCAGTTCTTC.

In its sample, this clonotype was seen a few times. DNA for the CDR3: TGTGCCAGCAGAACACGTCCCCCCACTGAAGCTTTCTTT. Translation gives CASRTRPPTEAFF. The chain carries TRBV12-3 or TRBV12-4 and TRBJ1-1; D uncertain. The CDR3 runs to 13 residues. V lost 6 bases and J lost 4, with 12 bases in between.

The chain links TRBV5-1 to TRBJ2-1; 7 bases are a match to TRBD1. V shed 7 bases and J 6 bases; nucleotides not matched to a gene: 7. Per the germline V gene, CDR1 is SGHRS and CDR2 is YFSETQ. This CDR3 is built from 13 residues. In DNA, the CDR3 is TGCGCCAGCGCTTACGGGACAGTCAATGAGCAGTTCTTC. Translation gives CASAYGTVNEQFF.